This T cell receptor beta chain was captured by sequencing in a study of regulatory T cells in long-lasting Graves disease. Notes on the study in general: Lower TCR diversity characterized persistent Graves' patients relative to newly diagnosed patients.

This clonotype was recorded many times. As yet, its antigen is unknown. The time point denotes: persistent/refractory GD, antithyroid drugs over 5 years with positive TRAb. Extracted RNA from PBMCs served as the source of the TCR library. Building of the TCR beta libraries involved iRepertoire HTBI primers and Arm-PCR of CDR3 regions. Original methodology: The samples included under 75 TRBV and more than 12 TRBJ segments. TCRdb fed the multiplex PCR reads into MiXCR, producing one record per CDR3 protein. TCRdb, not the authors, supplied the V and J calls. The repertoire holds 450,000 or so distinct CDR3 sequences, with about 20% as singletons. This CDR3 has 17 residues. Germline V gene lookup returns CDR1 MDHEN and CDR2 SYDVKM. V was shortened by 5 bases and J by 3 bases, with 23 bases between the two germline ends.

The sample here was peripheral blood mononuclear cells (PBMCs), taken when the disease was refractory, from a patient treated with antithyroid drugs. V is TRBV28 and J is TRBJ2-7; D may match TRBD1 or TRBD2 (5 bases each). The clonotype originates from a female donor with Graves disease. The CDR3 DNA sequence: TGTGCCAGCAGTCCGGGACCCTCGGCGCCTGGCGGCTACGAGCAGTACTTC. As protein: CASSPGPSAPGGYEQYF.